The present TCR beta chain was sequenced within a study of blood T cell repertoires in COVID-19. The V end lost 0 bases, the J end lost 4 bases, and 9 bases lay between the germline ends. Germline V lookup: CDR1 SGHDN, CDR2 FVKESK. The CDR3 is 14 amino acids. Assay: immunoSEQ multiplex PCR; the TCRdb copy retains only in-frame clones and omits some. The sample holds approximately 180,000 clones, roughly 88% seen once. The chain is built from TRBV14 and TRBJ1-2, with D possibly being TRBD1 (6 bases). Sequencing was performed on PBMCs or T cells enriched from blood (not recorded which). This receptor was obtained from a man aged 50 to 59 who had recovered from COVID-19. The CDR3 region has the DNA TGTGCCAGCAGCCAAGACCAGGGGCCCTATGGCTACACCTTC. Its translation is CASSQDQGPYGYTF.